A single sample is the source of the 16 T cell receptor beta chains below, sequenced in a study of cytomegalovirus exposure and HLA in healthy donors. The primer mix had 60 Vbeta and 13 Jbeta primers. Produced via immunoSEQ multiplex PCR; TCRdb's table is partial and in-frame only. The sample consists of around 270,000 clones, over 70% of them appearing once. Sequencing was carried out using PBMCs. Receptors originate from a girl under 10 years old in good health and CMV-seronegative.

The chain uses TRBV5-6 and TRBJ1-2; 9 positions match TRBD1. There are 15 residues in the CDR3. Germline assignment: CDR1 SGHDT and CDR2 YYEEEE. Unmatched junction bases numbered 8, after V lost 5 bases and J lost 3 bases. The CDR3 DNA reads as TGTGCCAGCAGGACATCCGGGACAGGGTACTATGGCTACACCTTC. Translating it yields CASRTSGTGYYGYTF.

The V gene is TRBV12-5, the J gene TRBJ2-7; D is possibly TRBD1 (6 bases). The germline CDR1 and CDR2 sequences are LGHNT and FRNRAP. The germline V and J ends were trimmed by 1 base and 0 bases, with 16 bases remaining between them. There are 17 residues in the CDR3. The CDR3 region is CASGLGTGTRSSYEQYF. In nucleotides, the CDR3 is TGTGCTAGTGGTTTGGGAACCGGGACAAGGAGCTCCTACGAGCAGTACTTC.

This clone was detected a few times. The chain is built from TRBV4-2 and TRBJ2-7; 8 bases match TRBD1. CDR1 is LGHNA, CDR2 YNFKEQ, per germline. The J segment lost 3 bases and the V segment lost 0 bases, leaving 4 bases of the junction unmatched. This CDR3 comprises 15 residues. CDR3 protein: CASSQDRGRVYEQYF. CDR3 in DNA: TGTGCCAGCAGCCAAGACAGGGGGCGCGTCTACGAGCAGTACTTC.

The V and J genes are TRBV28 and TRBJ2-3; the D gene is possibly TRBD2 (6 bases). Looked up from germline, CDR1 is MDHEN and CDR2 is SYDVKM. Between the trimmed V and J ends, which lost 4 bases and 0 bases, there was a span of 20 bases. This CDR3 comprises 18 residues. The CDR3 DNA follows: TGTGCCAGCAGTTATGAAGGAGGGCCAAAGGTTAGCACAGATACGCAGTATTTT. As protein: CASSYEGGPKVSTDTQYF.

The gene calls are TRBV28 and TRBJ1-1; TRBD1 might be the D (5 bases). Germline CDR1 MDHEN, CDR2 SYDVKM. V was trimmed by 4 bases and J by 3 bases, leaving 9 bases between them. This CDR3 region has 13 residues. CDR3 nucleotides: TGTGCCAGCAGTTCGCGGGGGTACACTGAAGCTTTCTTT. This encodes CASSSRGYTEAFF.

The rearrangement uses TRBV13 and TRBJ2-3; TRBD2 agrees at 10 bases. Germline V gene sequence: CDR1 PRHDT, CDR2 FYEKMQ (reference sequence). V was clipped by 8 bases and J by 8 bases; unmatched bases: 13. This CDR3 is 15 amino acids long. The CDR3 loop reads CASGLAGEGEGTQYF. As DNA, the CDR3 is TGTGCCAGCGGCCTAGCGGGAGAGGGGGAGGGTACGCAGTATTTT.

The CDR3 DNA sequence: TGTGCCAGCAGGGGGGACAGCTACGAGCAGTACTTC. Protein: CASRGDSYEQYF. V and J are TRBV2 and TRBJ2-7; 7 nucleotides match TRBD1. Germline V CDR1 and CDR2: SNHLY, FYNNEI. CDR3 length equals 12 residues. With 6 bases clipped from V and 3 bases from J, the junction kept 2 bases outside the gene matches.

The V call is TRBV6-5, the J call TRBJ2-7; weak D call: TRBD1 (5 bases). Germline CDR1 and CDR2: MNHEY and SVGAGI. V was trimmed by 2 bases and J by 3 bases, leaving 11 bases between them. This CDR3 has 14 residues. As DNA, the CDR3 is TGTGCCAGCAGTTACGCGCAGGGCGGCTACGAGCAGTACTTC. As protein: CASSYAQGGYEQYF.

This chain connects TRBV7-9 to TRBJ1-1; D is unclear. The germline V gene encodes CDR1 SEHNR and CDR2 FQNEAQ (reference sequence). The CDR3 covers 11 residues. V was pared by 6 bases and J by 5 bases, with 7 bases between. In DNA form, the CDR3 reads TGTGCCAGCAGGAGGGAGACTGAAGCTTTCTTT. Protein sequence: CASRRETEAFF.

The gene calls are TRBV5-4 and TRBJ1-6; no clear D. Trimming cost V 3 bases and J 0 bases, with 4 bases left between them. From germline, CDR1 is SGHNT and CDR2 YYREEE (reference sequence). The CDR3 length is 14 residues. This CDR3 reads CASSSSSYNSPLHF. CDR3 sequence (DNA): TGTGCCAGCAGCTCCAGCTCCTATAATTCACCCCTCCACTTT.

The genes are TRBV14 and TRBJ1-1; D is unclear. The germline V gene encodes CDR1 SGHDN and CDR2 FVKESK. V shed 2 bases and J shed 3 bases, with 13 bases lying between them. This CDR3 is built from 15 residues. CDR3 amino acids: CASSQSGSKYTEAFF. The DNA for the CDR3 is TGTGCCAGCAGCCAATCAGGATCAAAATACACTGAAGCTTTCTTT.

The V call is TRBV6-5, the J call TRBJ1-6; D remains unclear. With 0 bases removed from V and 6 bases from J, the gap between germline ends came to 12 bases. The CDR3 covers 16 residues. Germline loops: CDR1 MNHEY, CDR2 SVGAGI. In nucleotides, the CDR3 is TGTGCCAGCAGTTACTCGAGGCAGAGGTTTAATTCACCCCTCCACTTT. It is translated as CASSYSRQRFNSPLHF.

The rearrangement joins TRBV9 to TRBJ2-7, with TRBD1 as a possible D gene (5 bases). The germline gives CDR1 SGDLS, CDR2 YYNGEE. The CDR3 extends over 17 amino acids. Trimming left V 0 bases short and J 3 bases short, with 19 bases between. CDR3 sequence: CASSVASQWGKLYEQYF. CDR3 DNA: TGTGCCAGCAGCGTAGCGTCGCAGTGGGGCAAACTCTACGAGCAGTACTTC.

This clone turned up a few times. The CDR3 region has the DNA TGTGCCAGCAGCTCTACCGGGACTCTTCTATCAGATACGCAGTATTTT. Its protein is CASSSTGTLLSDTQYF. V usage is TRBV11-2 and J usage is TRBJ2-3; a possible D gene is TRBD2 (6 bases). The V end was cut by 4 bases, the J end by 4 bases, with 18 bases between. This CDR3 has 16 residues. The V gene's germline CDR1 is SGHAT and CDR2 FQNNGV.

The chain has TRBV7-2 and TRBJ2-1; 8 nucleotides agree with TRBD2. Per germline, CDR1 SGHTA and CDR2 FQGNSA. V lost 3 bases to trimming and J lost 8 bases; unmatched junction nucleotides: 6. The CDR3 is 14 residues long. For the CDR3, the DNA is TGTGCCAGCAGCTTCCTCGCGGGGGGCCATGAGCAGTTCTTC. It encodes CASSFLAGGHEQFF.

The chain has TRBV5-4 and TRBJ1-4; D uncertain. The CDR3 contains 15 residues. Trimming shortened V by 0 bases and J by 4 bases, and 10 bases separated the two germline ends. Germline-derived CDR1 and CDR2 are SGHNT and YYREEE (reference sequence). For the CDR3, the DNA is TGTGCCAGCAGCTTGGGGGGAGCCCTTAATGAAAAACTGTTTTTT. It specifies CASSLGGALNEKLFF.